This is a list of T cell receptor beta chains from one sample in a study of T cell responses to AZD1222 COVID-19 vaccine. Assay: immunoSEQ multiplex PCR; the TCRdb copy retains only in-frame clones and omits some. This sample yields some 130,000 clones, of which more than 85% are seen a single time; 1.5% to 2% belongs to the top ten. Sequencing was performed on peripheral blood, taken 28 days after the second AZD1222 dose. The receptors originated from an adult who received the AZD1222 COVID-19 vaccine. Both conserved end residues are part of each CDR3. The D gene is left open where the match is weak. Expanded clones get a size class; other rows say once, few or many, or leave the size out.

clone_size	j_call	d_call	v_call	cdr3_nt	cdr3_aa
-	TRBJ2-2	-	TRBV6-6	TGTGCCAGCAGTCCGGGGTTACCCACCGGGGAGCTGTTTTTT	CASSPGLPTGELFF
-	TRBJ2-1	TRBD2	TRBV6-2/TRBV6-3	TGTGCCAGCAGTTACGCGGTTAGCGGGAGGCGCGAGCAGTTCTTC	CASSYAVSGRREQFF
-	TRBJ2-7	TRBD1	TRBV5-1	TGCGCCAGCAGCGGGGGGACAGGGGGACCCTACGAGCAGTACTTC	CASSGGTGGPYEQYF
-	TRBJ1-2	TRBD1	TRBV6-5	TGTGCCAGCAGTACGGACAGGTCTGAGGGCTACACCTTC	CASSTDRSEGYTF
-	TRBJ1-3	TRBD1	TRBV19	TGTGCCAGTAGTCCTACAGGGGGTGCTGGAAACACCATATATTTT	CASSPTGGAGNTIYF
-	TRBJ2-3	-	TRBV5-4	TGTGCCAGCAGCTTGGATTCTAACACAGATACGCAGTATTTT	CASSLDSNTDTQYF
-	TRBJ2-5	-	TRBV7-6	TGTGCCAGCAGCTTACAATCAGGGCGAGAGACCCAGTACTTC	CASSLQSGRETQYF
-	TRBJ2-1	TRBD2	TRBV10-1	TGCGCCAGCAGTGAAGGGACTAGCAAAAGCAATGAGCAGTTCTTC	CASSEGTSKSNEQFF
few	TRBJ1-1	-	TRBV5-1	TGCGCCAGCAGCCCTGATGGACATCTGAACACTGAAGCTTTCTTT	CASSPDGHLNTEAFF
-	TRBJ2-7	-	TRBV30	TGTGCCTGGAGTGTAGGTCCCGGGGAGCAGTACTTC	CAWSVGPGEQYF
few	TRBJ1-5	-	TRBV5-1	TGCGCCAAAGCGACCAAACAGGGTAGCAATCAGCCCCAGCATTTT	CAKATKQGSNQPQHF
-	TRBJ1-1	-	TRBV6-6	TGTGCCGGCGGAACGAACACTGAAGCTTTCTTT	CAGGTNTEAFF
-	TRBJ2-5	-	TRBV12-2	TGTGCAAGTCGCTTAGCGCGAGTGGGTCACCAAGAGACCCAGTACTTC	CASRLARVGHQETQYF
-	TRBJ2-3	-	TRBV7-9	TGTGCCAGCAGCTTATGGGTAGCGTTGGATACGCAGTATTTT	CASSLWVALDTQYF
few	TRBJ2-1	-	TRBV2	TGTGCCAGCAGCGTGGACAGCTCCTACAATGAGCAGTTCTTC	CASSVDSSYNEQFF
-	TRBJ1-4	-	TRBV3-1/TRBV3-2	TGTGCCAGCAGCCAGGGGCCAACTAATGAAAAACTGTTTTTT	CASSQGPTNEKLFF
-	TRBJ2-2	-	TRBV5-4	TGTGCCAGCACCTCAATAGGGGGGAACACCGGGGAGCTGTTTTTT	CASTSIGGNTGELFF
few	TRBJ2-3	TRBD2	TRBV7-2	TGTGCCAGCACCCTCGGGAGGAGCACAGATACGCAGTATTTT	CASTLGRSTDTQYF
-	TRBJ2-1	TRBD2	TRBV11-3	TGTGCCAGCAGCTCCCGGACTAGCGGGAGCTACAATGAGCAGTTCTTC	CASSSRTSGSYNEQFF
-	TRBJ1-5	TRBD1	TRBV11-1	TGTGCCAGCAGCAGGGACAGGGGGCAGCCCCAGCATTTT	CASSRDRGQPQHF
-	TRBJ1-6	-	TRBV9	TGTGCCAGCAGCGTAGACAGGCCGGATAATTCACCCCTCCACTTT	CASSVDRPDNSPLHF
-	TRBJ1-6	TRBD1	TRBV14	TGTGCCAGCAGCTTACAGGGGGCGCGGAATTCACCCCTCCACTTT	CASSLQGARNSPLHF
once	TRBJ2-2	-	TRBV9	TGTGCCAGCAGCGTAGGGATAGGGACCACCGGGGAGCTGTTTTTT	CASSVGIGTTGELFF
-	TRBJ1-1	-	TRBV6-5	TGTGCCAGCCTCAGGGAGAACACTGAAGCTTTCTTT	CASLRENTEAFF
-	TRBJ2-5	-	TRBV20-1	TGCAGTGCTAGTCGCCCGGGGGTGGGGGAGACCCAGTACTTC	CSASRPGVGETQYF
-	TRBJ2-4	-	TRBV7-2	TGTGCCAGCAGCGCCTCAGGGTCCAAAAACATTCAGTACTTC	CASSASGSKNIQYF
-	TRBJ2-3	TRBD1	TRBV5-1	TGCGCCAGCAGCTTGGGGGGACAGCATAGCACAGATACGCAGTATTTT	CASSLGGQHSTDTQYF
-	TRBJ1-6	-	TRBV2	TGTGCCAGCAGTGATCAGGCGGTTAATTCACCCCTCCACTTT	CASSDQAVNSPLHF